This entry is about one TCR beta chain. Its antigen is not identified. Trimming left V 4 bases short and J 0 bases short, with 16 bases between. Per germline, CDR1 SGHRS and CDR2 YFSETQ. This CDR3 spans 16 amino acids. PCR primers comprised 60 Vbeta and 13 Jbeta primers. TCRdb's copy holds only in-frame clones and misses some; the assay was immunoSEQ multiplex PCR. The sample holds approximately 130,000 clones, around 77% seen once. The data are from a study of cytomegalovirus exposure and HLA in healthy donors. The study's findings and limits: A later analysis, which compared TCR beta chains of equal frequency, found the HLA-associated ones more clonally expanded. Investigators reported fewer than 200 TCR beta chains as tied to cytomegalovirus. Analysis performed later found more than 15,000 TCR beta sequences associated with HLA alleles at 0.05 false discovery rate. It was confirmed in vitro that three of the CMV-associated chains were specific for CMV antigens.

The sequenced material came from PBMCs. The receptor was derived from a middle-aged man in good health and CMV-seronegative. V and J are TRBV5-1 and TRBJ1-1; a weak D match, TRBD1 (6 bases). The CDR3 loop reads CASSLQPTGLNTEAFF. The CDR3 region has the DNA TGCGCCAGCAGCCTTCAACCGACAGGATTGAACACTGAAGCTTTCTTT.